The source of this TCR beta chain is a study of T cells in Graves' hyperthyroidism and ophthalmopathy. From RNA transcripts, TCR beta CDR3 regions were amplified. With the HTBI primer set, the TCR CDR3 went through a first round of RT-PCR. TCRdb analysed the multiplex PCR reads with MiXCR anew, one entry per CDR3 protein. The sample consists of under 550,000 distinct CDR3 sequences, around 20% of them appearing once. Germline assignment: CDR1 SGHVS and CDR2 FNYEAQ. V was shortened by 5 bases and J by 1 base, with 10 bases between the two germline ends. The CDR3 is made up of 14 amino acids. The sequenced sample consisted of blood. This clonotype originated in a man aged 40-49 years with Graves' ophthalmopathy. V gene TRBV7-6 combines with J gene TRBJ2-3; possibly TRBD1 for D (6 bases). The CDR3 sequence: CASSQSGGTDTQYF. The CDR3 coding sequence is TGTGCCAGCAGCCAGTCAGGGGGCACAGATACGCAGTATTTT.